Following are 3 T cell receptor beta chains from one sample sequenced in a study of post-analysis software for immune sequencing data (dated by TCRdb to 2015 to 2017). No antigen has been identified for these receptors. Library preparation was by PCR. The instrument was an Illumina HiSeq 2500. Unique molecular identifiers were incorporated into TCR beta cDNA libraries to reduce PCR and sequencing biases. The public reads were run again by TCRdb, first through fastp at Q25 and then through MiXCR, and only productive beta chains were kept. Entries that share a CDR3 protein sequence are merged under the most common genes and DNA. The sample table records more than 500,000 distinct CDR3 sequences; under 40% of these occur just once. The biggest ten clones account for 4.5% to 7.5% of the sample. Findings and caveats that apply to the study as a whole: Patients showed significantly higher frequencies than controls for roughly five TRBV segments, among them TRBV5-6, TRBV5-1 and TRBV20-1.

The sample comprised blood. Receptor source: a girl under 18 with multiple sclerosis.

As regards this clonotype: Likely a read error: the CDR3 ends without its conserved phenylalanine or tryptophan. The chain employs TRBV6-5 and TRBJ2-7, with 9 bases lining up with TRBD2. V trimming: 4 bases; J trimming: 3 bases; junction bases outside the gene matches: 4. CDR3 size: 14 residues. Per germline, CDR1 MNHEY and CDR2 SVGAGI. Here the CDR3 DNA reads TGTGCCAGCAGTTCCCTGCGGGGGGGCTACGAGCAGTACTTA. Its protein is CASSSLRGGYEQYL.

The sample holds a few counts of this clonotype. V is TRBV15 and J is TRBJ2-3; D perhaps matches TRBD2 (5 bases). Trimming took 8 bases from V and 0 from J, leaving 18 bases between them. Germline lookup yields CDR1 LNHNV and CDR2 YYDKDF (reference sequence). The CDR3 is 16 amino acids. The CDR3 DNA sequence: TGTGCCACCGGAACTAGAAATCCCTCTAGCACAGATACGCAGTATTTT. It translates to CATGTRNPSSTDTQYF.

The V and J genes are TRBV5-5 and TRBJ2-3, with D possibly matching TRBD2 (7 bases). V was cut by 2 bases and J by 1 base, with 11 bases left in between. The CDR3 covers 15 residues. Germline values: CDR1 SGHKS, CDR2 YYEKEE (reference sequence). The CDR3 region is CASSFWGGRTDTQYF. The CDR3 nucleotides are TGTGCCAGCAGCTTCTGGGGGGGGCGCACAGATACGCAGTATTTT. The full variable domain, rest sourced from reference TRBV5-5 and TRBJ2-3, is DAGVTQSPTHLIKTRGQQVTLRCSPISGHKSVSWYQQVLGQGPQFIFQYYEKEERGRGNFPDRFSARQFPNYSSELNVNALLLGDSALYLCASSFWGGRTDTQYFGPGTRLTVL.